A selection of T cell receptor beta chains follows, all from one sample in a study of T cell repertoires in cytomegalovirus infection. TCRdb independently ran MiXCR on the reads; one entry per CDR3 protein. The top ten hold 9.5% to 15% of the sample, which has 700,000 to 950,000 distinct CDR3 sequences, approximately 32% seen once. No antigen has been identified for these receptors. The material was cultured CD8+ T cells from PBMCs, obtained from culture after CMV antigen stimulation. These receptors were taken from a human donor in good health (CMV status not recorded). Some clones in this sample may be carry-over from other donors' samples. Both conserved end residues are part of each CDR3. Part of the rows lack a size; the others show once, few, many or a class for expanded clones.

CDR3 | size | V
CASSTQGDSNQTQHF | - | TRBV27
CASGRTASNQPQHF | few | TRBV12-5
CASSLPRGGTRTGELFF | - | TRBV7-6
CASSLVGGSTGELFF | - | TRBV12-3/TRBV12-4
CASSENTLGETQYF | - | TRBV25-1
CASSMVGHAENSNQPQHF | once | TRBV19
CASSSKDRGRGYTF | few | TRBV7-9
CASSSPQTDTNYGYTF | few | TRBV28
CANTWDRSNTGELFF | - | TRBV4-1
CASQGRRYEQYF | few | TRBV2
CASSFAGVPLSYEQYF | - | TRBV27
CASSQLGTPGETQYF | - | TRBV3-1
CASSSSPRELFF | - | TRBV12-3/TRBV12-4
CASSPPDSPTGELFF | - | TRBV12-3/TRBV12-4
CASSEFNEQFF | many | TRBV6-1
CASSAAGGYNSPLHF | once | TRBV11-2
CASSSPGAEDTDTQYF | once | TRBV5-4
CSARDYIGDSNTEAFF | - | TRBV20-1
CASSEGNSEETQYF | few | TRBV7-9
CASSPAPGGDTEAFF | - | TRBV27
CASSLNLKGKGGYGYTF | few | TRBV7-6
CASSVPKTDARDTQYF | - | TRBV2
CASSYVGQGNEQFF | few | TRBV6-5
CASSIASGGLYEQYF | - | TRBV19
CATSRDRSYEQYF | - | TRBV15
CASSVASLGGPDTQYF | few | TRBV9
CASSWRDRGSFF | many | TRBV7-9
CASGGRNTGELFF | few | TRBV7-7
CATNVDKDQPQHF | - | TRBV15
CAISERTGRTEAFF | few | TRBV10-3
CSARGRYHGSYEQYF | - | TRBV20-1
CASSPPGRYWSAQYF | - | TRBV12-3/TRBV12-4
CSVEDWGSGTGLYQETQYF | few | TRBV29-1
CASSFVPKEYNVQFF | once | TRBV6-6
CSVATGQPKTEAFF | once | TRBV29-1
CASSSLGKGAGELFF | many | TRBV12-3/TRBV12-4
CASSLSGIQPQHF | few | TRBV27
CASSIWENTGELFF | few | TRBV19
CASSIMGRSNNEQFF | - | TRBV19
CASSSGQDEQYF | - | TRBV27
CALRTGENTGELFF | many | TRBV7-6
CASSPHKGLDNQPQHF | few | TRBV12-3/TRBV12-4
CASSLAPGQQETQYF | - | TRBV7-9
CAILGMSGGANYGYTF | - | TRBV10-3
CASSYSNPSGNTIYF | - | TRBV6-5
CASSRWPVTNSGNTIYF | few | TRBV19
CSVAGNRLDTQYF | - | TRBV29-1
CASSPAGKGITGELFF | - | TRBV12-3/TRBV12-4
CATSRVGGVAGGPDHEQFF | - | TRBV15
CASTPWGLSITGELFF | - | TRBV19
CASSSDSWGTQYF | few | TRBV7-9
CASSSIAEDGEQFF | - | TRBV5-4
CASSTPVLQGARDTGELFF | few | TRBV19
CASSERVAPYSNQPQHF | few | TRBV6-1
CANSLEVNLNTEAFF | - | TRBV7-9
CASRLHESNQPQHF | - | TRBV27
CATRGGTSSNEQFF | - | TRBV15
CATSRDFPAGDYNYGYTF | - | TRBV15
CASSLGPGTGHTGELFF | - | TRBV7-3